The clone carrying this T cell receptor beta chain came up a few times. Its antigen is currently unknown. Sequenced by immunoSEQ multiplex PCR; TCRdb stores in-frame clones only, minus some. Found here are more than 85,000 clones, 85% to 90% of them singletons; the top ten hold approximately 10%. The data originate from a study of T cell responses to AZD1222 COVID-19 vaccine. Study findings and constraints: The study identified only five to seven AZD1222 recipients as seropositive at baseline. Repertoires were obtained only post-peak T cell response. Clonal diversity was possibly underestimated, and white British individuals and females predominated among donors.

J was trimmed by 9 bases and V by 1 base; bases with no gene match: 7. Germline values: CDR1 SEHNR, CDR2 FQNEAQ (reference sequence). This CDR3 contains 17 residues. The TCR sequence derives from an adult in good health. The chain uses TRBV7-9 and TRBJ1-6, with TRBD1 matching 12 bases. Here the sequenced sample was peripheral blood, taken on day 0 of AZD1222 vaccination. CDR3: CASSLGGTGGAGSPLHF. In DNA form, the CDR3 reads TGTGCCAGCAGCTTAGGCGGGACAGGGGGCGCAGGTTCACCCCTCCACTTT.